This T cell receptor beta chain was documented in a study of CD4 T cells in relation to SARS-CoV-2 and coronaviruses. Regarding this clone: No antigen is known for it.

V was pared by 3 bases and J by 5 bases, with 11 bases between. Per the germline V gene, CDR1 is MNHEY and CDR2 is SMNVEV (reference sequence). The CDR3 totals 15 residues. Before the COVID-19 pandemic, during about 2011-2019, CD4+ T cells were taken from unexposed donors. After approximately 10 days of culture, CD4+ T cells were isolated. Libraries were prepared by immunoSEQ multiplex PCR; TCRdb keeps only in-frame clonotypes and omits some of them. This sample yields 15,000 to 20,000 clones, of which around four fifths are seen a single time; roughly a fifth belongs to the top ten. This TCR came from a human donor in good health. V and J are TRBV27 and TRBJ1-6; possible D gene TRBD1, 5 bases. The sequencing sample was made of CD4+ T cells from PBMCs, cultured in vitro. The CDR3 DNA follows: TGTGCCAGCAGTTTTGGGGGATCCAATAATTCACCCCTCCACTTT. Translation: CASSFGGSNNSPLHF.